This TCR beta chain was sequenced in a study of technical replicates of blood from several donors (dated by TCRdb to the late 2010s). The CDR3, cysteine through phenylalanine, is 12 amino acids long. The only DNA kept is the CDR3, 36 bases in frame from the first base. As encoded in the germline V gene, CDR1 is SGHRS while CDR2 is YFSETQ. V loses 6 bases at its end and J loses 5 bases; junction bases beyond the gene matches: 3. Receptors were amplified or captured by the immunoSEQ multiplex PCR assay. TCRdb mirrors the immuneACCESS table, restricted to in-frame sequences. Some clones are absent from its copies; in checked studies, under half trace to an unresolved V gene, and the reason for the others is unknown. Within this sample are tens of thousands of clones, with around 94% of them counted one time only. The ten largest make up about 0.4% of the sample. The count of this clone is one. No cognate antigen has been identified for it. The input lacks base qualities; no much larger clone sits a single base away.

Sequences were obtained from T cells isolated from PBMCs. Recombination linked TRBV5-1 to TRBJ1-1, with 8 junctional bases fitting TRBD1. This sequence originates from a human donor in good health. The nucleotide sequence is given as TGCGCCAGCAAGGGACAGGAAACTGAAGCTTTCTTT. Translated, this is CASKGQETEAFF.